The 16 T cell receptor beta chains in this list originate from one sample, sequenced in a study of identical twins. TCRdb fed the 5' RACE reads into MiXCR, producing one record per CDR3 protein. The table shows some 100,000 distinct CDR3 sequences, with less than 6.5% occurring only once. The sequenced sample was memory T cells sorted from blood. These receptors were obtained from a woman between 50 and 59 years old in good health.

Many counts were recorded for this clonotype. V and J are TRBV5-1 and TRBJ2-7; D not resolved. CDR1 is SGHRS and CDR2 is YFSETQ in the germline V gene. The CDR3 sequence is 12 residues long. Trimming stripped 7 bases from V and 5 bases from J, with 13 bases between. The CDR3 nucleotides read TGCGCCAGCGGCCCGAGCTGGAACGAGCAGTACTTC. Its translation is CASGPSWNEQYF.

The chain is built from TRBV29-1 and TRBJ2-5; D is perhaps TRBD2 (6 bases). Germline lookup yields CDR1 SQVTM and CDR2 ANQGSEA. V lost 1 base and J lost 7, with 19 bases in between. CDR3 size: 15 residues. The CDR3 reads CSVEGTLATGGTQYF. The CDR3 coding sequence is TGCAGCGTTGAAGGGACACTAGCCACTGGGGGGACCCAGTACTTC.

This clonotype appeared many times. The chain joins TRBV6-4 to TRBJ2-1; no definite D call. The CDR3 has 13 residues. Trimming took 2 bases from V and 9 from J, leaving 11 bases between them. Germline-derived CDR1 and CDR2 are MRHNA and SNTAGT. CDR3 sequence reads: CASSDKEMGEQFF. The CDR3 nucleotides read TGTGCCAGCAGTGACAAAGAGATGGGTGAGCAGTTCTTC.

The chain is built from TRBV29-1 and TRBJ1-1, with D hard to call. The germline gives CDR1 SQVTM, CDR2 ANQGSEA. V lost 4 bases and J lost 7, with 19 bases in between. This CDR3 contains 14 residues. The CDR3 loop is CSVGMPGSSSEAFF. The CDR3 DNA follows: TGCAGCGTTGGCATGCCGGGGTCTTCGAGTGAAGCTTTCTTT.

The rearrangement links TRBV9 to TRBJ2-1; D tentatively fits TRBD1 or TRBD2 (5 bases each). Germline CDR1 reads SGDLS; CDR2 reads YYNGEE. The CDR3 consists of 15 residues. V was shortened by 0 bases and J by 0 bases, with 7 bases between the two germline ends. The CDR3 reads CASSVAGTSYNEQFF. DNA for the CDR3: TGTGCCAGCAGCGTAGCGGGGACCTCCTACAATGAGCAGTTCTTC. The full variable domain, in which reference TRBV9 and TRBJ2-1 provide the parts outside the CDR3, is DSGVTQTPKHLITATGQRVTLRCSPRSGDLSVYWYQQSLDQGLQFLIQYYNGEERAKGNILERFSAQQFPDLHSELNLSSLELGDSALYFCASSVAGTSYNEQFFGPGTRLTVL.

This clonotype was recorded many times. This chain links TRBV19 with TRBJ2-1; D is unclear. The CDR3 consists of 10 residues. CDR1 and CDR2 from the germline V gene are LNHDA and SQIVND (reference sequence). V was pared by 8 bases and J by 7 bases, with 6 bases between. The CDR3 DNA reads as TGTGCCAGTTTAGAGAATGAGCAGTTCTTC. Translating it yields CASLENEQFF.

The rearrangement joins TRBV20-1 to TRBJ2-1; tentatively, D is TRBD2 (5 bases). Germline assignment: CDR1 DFQATT and CDR2 SNEGSKA (reference sequence). Trimming pared 2 bases from V and 6 bases from J, leaving 14 bases between. This CDR3 is 14 amino acids long. This chain's CDR3 is CSARSTREINEQFF. The CDR3 region has the DNA TGCAGTGCTAGATCCACGAGGGAGATCAATGAGCAGTTCTTC.

In this sample, this clonotype turned up many times. The chain has TRBV5-4 and TRBJ2-7; D may match TRBD1 or TRBD2 (6 bases each). Germline loops: CDR1 SGHNT, CDR2 YYREEE (reference sequence). The CDR3 runs 12 residues. The V and J ends lost 3 bases and 7 bases respectively, with 11 bases between them. CDR3: CASSSGDTEQYF. DNA for the CDR3: TGTGCCAGCAGCTCGGGGGACACTGAGCAGTACTTC.

This clonotype was picked up many times. The chain couples TRBV15 to TRBJ2-7, with D tentatively TRBD1 or TRBD2 (5 bases each). V dropped 0 bases and J dropped 0 bases, with 9 bases sitting between them. CDR3 length: 15 amino acids. Germline lookup yields CDR1 LNHNV and CDR2 YYDKDF (reference sequence). CDR3 sequence: CATSRDPGSSYEQYF. The CDR3 DNA sequence: TGTGCCACCAGCAGAGATCCAGGGAGCTCCTACGAGCAGTACTTC.

This clonotype showed up many times. The rearrangement joins TRBV14 to TRBJ1-1, with D unclear. With 4 bases removed from V and 1 base from J, the gap between germline ends came to 13 bases. The CDR3 loop spans 15 amino acids. From germline, CDR1 is SGHDN and CDR2 FVKESK. CDR3 DNA: TGTGCCAGCAGCCCTAGCAGAGTTAAGAACACTGAAGCTTTCTTT. Encoded protein: CASSPSRVKNTEAFF.

This clonotype occurred many times. DNA of the CDR3: TGTGCCAGCAGGGTAACGACAGGCGACTATGGCTACACCTTC. Translation gives CASRVTTGDYGYTF. This chain joins TRBV6-1 and TRBJ1-2; perhaps TRBD1 as D (6 bases). This CDR3 has 14 residues. Germline V CDR1 and CDR2: MNHNS, SASEGT. Trimming took off 6 bases at V and 3 bases at J, with 14 bases between the two ends.

This clonotype came up many times. The chain joins TRBV7-2 to TRBJ2-2; a possible D gene is TRBD1 (6 bases). This CDR3 has 15 amino acids. The germline CDR1 and CDR2 sequences are SGHTA and FQGNSA. With 3 bases removed from V and 5 bases from J, the gap between germline ends came to 13 bases. The CDR3 DNA follows: TGTGCCAGCAGCTTTAGTGTTACAGGGACCGGGGAGCTGTTTTTT. It yields the protein CASSFSVTGTGELFF.

CDR3 sequence reads: CASRVTNEETQYF. CDR3 sequence (DNA): TGTGCCAGCAGGGTGACTAATGAAGAGACCCAGTACTTC. The rearrangement uses TRBV12-3 or TRBV12-4 and TRBJ2-5, with D perhaps matching TRBD2 (5 bases). The length of the CDR3 is 13 residues. With 6 bases removed from V and 3 bases from J, the gap between germline ends came to 11 bases.

The chain couples TRBV18 to TRBJ1-5; TRBD1 matches at 9 bases. The V gene end was trimmed by 5 bases and the J gene end by 3 bases; junction bases not matched to a gene: 2. This CDR3 has 14 amino acids. The V gene's germline CDR1 is KGHSH and CDR2 LQKENI. CDR3 loop: CASSGTGHNQPQHF. In DNA, the CDR3 is TGTGCCAGCTCAGGGACAGGGCACAATCAGCCCCAGCATTTT.

This clonotype occurred many times. V is TRBV9 and J is TRBJ2-5; D is perhaps TRBD1 (6 bases). The CDR3 has 16 amino acids. Trimming took off 3 bases at V and 1 base at J, with 16 bases between the two ends. CDR1 is SGDLS, CDR2 YYNGEE, per germline. The CDR3 sequence is CASSASSDSLQETQYF. CDR3 DNA: TGTGCCAGCAGCGCAAGCTCGGACAGTCTCCAAGAGACCCAGTACTTC.

This clonotype appeared many times. Since no conserved phenylalanine or tryptophan closes the CDR3, a read error is the likely cause. V is TRBV12-3 or TRBV12-4 and J is TRBJ2-1; 9 positions agree with TRBD2. Trimming at V came to 6 bases and at J to 5 bases, leaving 5 bases not matched to a gene. The CDR3 has 14 amino acids. CDR3 DNA: TGTGCCAGCAGAATAGCGGGAGTGGACAATGAGCAGTTCTTA. Translation: CASRIAGVDNEQFL.